This T cell receptor beta chain derives from a study of shared T cell receptors in the human thymus listed by TCRdb under 2021. Concerning the study at large: The study examined how self-reactive, shared T-cell receptor alpha chains are generated in the human thymus.

For this chain, trimming is 6 bases at the V end and 8 bases at the J end, and the number of junction bases without a gene match is 3. Inclusive of the bounding cysteine and phenylalanine, the CDR3 is 14 residues long. Only CDR3 DNA is held: 42 bases, read in frame from base 1. Reading the germline V gene gives CDR1 MNHNS and CDR2 SASEGT. This clone was counted a single time. Its binding antigen is unknown. The record has no base qualities; no much larger clone is one base away. Libraries were constructed by the immunoSEQ multiplex PCR assay. This is the immuneACCESS table as TCRdb keeps it, with only in-frame sequences that have V and J called. A part of the clones is gone; compared with another copy, unresolved V genes explain less than half, and the rest is unexplained. The sample table holds about 400,000 clones, of which about 95% were seen once. Of the sample, around 0.018% is held by the ten largest clones.

The chain is made from TRBV6-1 and TRBJ2-1; TRBD2 fits 14 bases in the junction. This clonotype was obtained from a human donor. What was sequenced was thymocytes. The CDR3 region has the sequence CASRGTSGSYEQFF. DNA sequence: TGTGCCAGCAGGGGGACTAGCGGGAGCTATGAGCAGTTCTTC.